This T cell receptor (beta chain) was sequenced for a study of graft-versus-host responses after intestinal transplantation. Points from the study as a whole: Marrow from the recipient contained GvH clones, some of which had appeared first in ileum or blood.

On this clone itself: Antigen: not known.

The CDR3 runs to 16 residues. Trimming pared 1 base from V and 4 bases from J, leaving 16 bases between. Germline loops: CDR1 MGHDK, CDR2 SYGVNS. The protocol was immunoSEQ multiplex PCR, while the TCRdb copy is restricted to in-frame clones and leaves out a portion. The sample lists some 130,000 clones, 90% to 95% seen once, with under 0.2% in the top ten. The sample here was unstimulated CD4+ T cells sorted from spleen or lymph node cells, taken before intestinal transplant. The sequence was obtained from a human donor who received an intestinal transplant. This chain uses TRBV25-1 with TRBJ1-1, with unresolved D. For the CDR3, the DNA is TGTGCCAGCAGTGAATCGGTAATCCTCCGGGGCACTGAAGCTTTCTTT. Translated, it gives CASSESVILRGTEAFF.